The TCR beta chain described here comes from a study of control samples from healthy donors and cancer patients. This CDR3 region has 14 residues. V gave up 3 bases and J gave up 3 bases, with 11 bases separating them. CDR1 is LNHNV and CDR2 is YYDKDF in the germline V gene (reference sequence). The protocol was immunoSEQ multiplex PCR, while the TCRdb copy is restricted to in-frame clones and leaves out a portion. The sample consists of 100,000 to 110,000 clones, roughly 87% of them appearing once. This clonotype was obtained from a woman aged 50 to 65 in good health. The rearrangement joins TRBV15 to TRBJ1-1; D uncertain. Sequencing was done on a sample of blood. CDR3 sequence reads: CATSSAPTYTEAFF. In DNA, the CDR3 is TGTGCCACCAGCAGCGCACCGACGTACACTGAAGCTTTCTTT.